These T cell receptor beta chains were read from a single sample in a study of T cells in Graves' hyperthyroidism and ophthalmopathy. MiXCR was run by TCRdb on the multiplex PCR reads, yielding one entry per CDR3 protein. The sample has more than 550,000 distinct CDR3 sequences; about 19% are singletons. Sequenced material: blood. Receptor source: a woman in her forties or fifties with Graves' hyperthyroidism that later progressed to Graves' ophthalmopathy. CDR3s include the opening cysteine and the closing phenylalanine or tryptophan. A D gene is named only where the DNA matches it firmly. The size field is filled for only some rows; it gives once, few, many or a size class.

size,V,J,D,CDR3,DNA
NA,TRBV18,TRBJ2-3,TRBD2,CASPPTREISTDTQYF,TGTGCCAGCCCACCAACGCGGGAGATTAGCACAGATACGCAGTATTTT
NA,TRBV5-8,TRBJ1-1,TRBD1,CASSFAGGAGTEAFF,TGTGCCAGCAGCTTTGCAGGGGGCGCGGGCACTGAAGCTTTCTTT
few,TRBV4-1,TRBJ1-4,NA,CASSQDGQGPVKLFF,TGCGCCAGCAGCCAAGACGGTCAGGGTCCTGTAAAACTGTTTTTT
many,TRBV11-3,TRBJ2-3,TRBD2,CASSLGLAATDTQYF,TGTGCCAGCAGCCTGGGACTAGCCGCCACAGATACGCAGTATTTT
many,TRBV5-1,TRBJ2-3,NA,CASSLASALSTDTQYF,TGCGCCAGCAGCTTGGCATCAGCACTAAGCACAGATACGCAGTATTTT
few,TRBV12-3/TRBV12-4,TRBJ2-3,NA,CASSGRLTDTQYF,TGTGCCAGCTCCGGGCGCCTCACAGATACGCAGTATTTT
NA,TRBV7-3,TRBJ1-1,TRBD1,CASSLLGQGAGNTEAFF,TGTGCCAGCAGCTTATTGGGTCAGGGGGCGGGAAACACTGAAGCTTTCTTT
many,TRBV3-1,TRBJ2-7,TRBD2,CASSQTGTSYEQYF,TGTGCCAGCAGCCAGACCGGGACTAGCTACGAGCAGTACTTC
many,TRBV20-1,TRBJ2-3,NA,CSAVTAYTDTQYF,TGCAGTGCCGTGACAGCATACACAGATACGCAGTATTTT
many,TRBV20-1,TRBJ2-7,TRBD2,CSARWEGYEQYF,TGCAGTGCTAGATGGGAGGGGTACGAGCAGTACTTC
few,TRBV19,TRBJ1-4,NA,CASSALAPADEKLFF,TGTGCCAGTAGTGCGTTAGCCCCCGCCGATGAAAAACTGTTTTTT
many,TRBV2,TRBJ1-5,NA,CASNAGVNQPQHF,TGTGCCAGCAACGCGGGCGTCAATCAGCCCCAGCATTTT
NA,TRBV18,TRBJ1-3,NA,CASSPPGRSSRNTIYF,TGTGCCAGCTCACCACCGGGACGCTCCTCTAGAAACACCATATATTTT
many,TRBV5-1,TRBJ1-1,NA,CATLEEGTEAFF,TGCGCCACCCTAGAGGAGGGCACTGAAGCTTTCTTT
NA,TRBV29-1,TRBJ1-5,TRBD1,CSVRQGALQPQHF,TGCAGCGTTCGACAGGGGGCTCTGCAGCCCCAGCATTTT
NA,TRBV19,TRBJ2-2,NA,CASSIRDPTGELFF,TGTGCCAGTAGTATACGGGACCCCACCGGGGAGCTGTTTTTT
NA,TRBV7-2,TRBJ2-4,TRBD1,CASSMYGTAQNIQYF,TGTGCCAGCAGCATGTACGGGACAGCACAAAACATTCAGTACTTC
few,TRBV5-5,TRBJ1-2,TRBD1,CASSSQGALANYGYTF,TGTGCCAGCAGCTCACAGGGGGCTCTGGCTAACTATGGCTACACCTTC
few,TRBV20-1,TRBJ2-7,TRBD2,CSARDLIAGESYEQYF,TGCAGTGCTAGAGATCTGATAGCGGGGGAGTCCTACGAGCAGTACTTC
few,TRBV6-1,TRBJ2-2,NA,CAIRPVGLNTGELFF,TGTGCCATCCGCCCTGTGGGGCTGAACACCGGGGAGCTGTTTTTT
NA,TRBV6-4,TRBJ1-4,NA,CASPRGKLFF,TGTGCCAGCCCACGTGGAAAACTGTTTTTT
NA,TRBV19,TRBJ1-3,TRBD1,CASNDRDSGNTIYF,TGTGCCAGTAACGACAGGGACTCTGGAAACACCATATATTTT
many,TRBV2,TRBJ1-2,NA,CASSVGIYGYTF,TGTGCCAGCAGTGTCGGGATTTATGGCTACACCTTC
many,TRBV18,TRBJ2-1,TRBD1,CASSPGTAYNEQFF,TGTGCCAGCAGCCCCGGGACAGCATACAATGAGCAGTTCTTC
NA,TRBV9,TRBJ2-5,NA,CASSIRRQETQYF,TGTGCCAGCAGCATCCGACGGCAAGAGACCCAGTACTTC
few,TRBV10-2,TRBJ1-5,NA,CASSESGWPQHF,TGCGCCAGCAGTGAGTCAGGGTGGCCCCAGCATTTT
NA,TRBV29-1,TRBJ1-4,TRBD1,CSVGDNRGNEKLFF,TGCAGCGTTGGGGACAACAGGGGTAATGAAAAACTGTTTTTT
few,TRBV20-1,TRBJ1-2,TRBD1,CSARDRGAFGYTF,TGCAGTGCTAGAGACAGGGGGGCCTTCGGCTACACCTTC
few,TRBV6-1,TRBJ2-7,TRBD2,CASTLAGGPYYEQYF,TGTGCCAGCACGCTAGCGGGGGGACCTTACTACGAGCAGTACTTC
NA,TRBV3-1,TRBJ2-5,NA,CASSQSPEEVQETQYF,TGTGCCAGCAGCCAATCCCCCGAGGAGGTACAAGAGACCCAGTACTTC
NA,TRBV29-1,TRBJ2-3,NA,CSVEVGAALRDTQYF,TGCAGCGTTGAAGTAGGGGCAGCCTTGCGGGATACGCAGTATTTT
many,TRBV3-1,TRBJ2-3,NA,CASSPASGVGTDTQYF,TGTGCCAGCAGTCCTGCGAGCGGCGTGGGCACAGATACGCAGTATTTT
many,TRBV18,TRBJ1-2,TRBD1,CASSGDSYGYTF,TGTGCCAGCTCCGGGGACAGCTATGGCTACACCTTC
many,TRBV2,TRBJ2-1,NA,CASRITGLNEQFF,TGTGCCAGCAGGATAACAGGGCTCAATGAGCAGTTCTTC
many,TRBV5-5,TRBJ1-1,NA,CASSLSEPINMNTEAFF,TGTGCCAGCAGCTTGTCCGAACCCATTAACATGAACACTGAAGCTTTCTTT
few,TRBV14,TRBJ2-7,TRBD2,CASSHSGLAFEQYF,TGTGCCAGCAGCCACTCAGGACTAGCTTTCGAGCAGTACTTC
NA,TRBV5-1,TRBJ2-2,NA,CASSPDPGAGELFF,TGCGCCAGCAGCCCGGACCCAGGAGCCGGGGAGCTGTTTTTT
few,TRBV19,TRBJ2-1,TRBD2,CASRQKASGGIYNEQFF,TGTGCCAGTAGACAAAAGGCCAGCGGGGGGATCTACAATGAGCAGTTCTTC
few,TRBV5-1,TRBJ1-2,NA,CASSNGDRSFSGYTF,TGCGCCAGCAGCAATGGAGACAGGTCCTTCTCGGGCTACACCTTC
many,TRBV12-3/TRBV12-4,TRBJ2-1,TRBD1,CASSPRTGPYNEQFF,TGTGCCAGCAGCCCACGGACAGGCCCCTACAATGAGCAGTTCTTC
few,TRBV7-9,TRBJ2-1,NA,CASSLGLIADNEQFF,TGTGCCAGCAGCTTAGGCTTGATAGCGGACAATGAGCAGTTCTTC